This paragraph covers one T cell receptor (beta chain) sequence. Its antigen is unidentified. The CDR3 runs to 12 residues. From germline, CDR1 is SGHDN and CDR2 FVKESK. V dropped 3 bases and J dropped 10 bases, with 12 bases sitting between them. This record comes from a study of Ad26.COV2.S vaccination and SARS-CoV-2 variants. Across the whole study: Of the COV1001 trial arms, the Ad26.COV2.S arm included the donor.

General observations from the study: In vaccinated individuals, spike-specific CD8+ and CD4+ T cell responses reportedly displayed substantial breadth. Vaccinees and placebo recipients showed similar non-spike TCR breadth.

Profiled with immunoSEQ multiplex PCR; TCRdb holds only in-frame clones, not every one. The sample yields a few hundred thousand clones, around 92% seen once. The treatment denotes: over 15 received Ad26.COV2.S at low or high dose, single or two shots; 5 received placebo; per-sample allocation not given. Sampling happened 63 days after the first vaccine or placebo injection. A Boston donor was an adult aged 18-55 years. The chain links TRBV14 to TRBJ1-1; D remains unclear. The TCR was taken from a person between 18 and 60 years old who received the Ad26.COV2.S COVID-19 vaccine or a placebo. The material was peripheral blood, obtained in a trial of Ad26.COV2.S vaccine versus placebo. The CDR3 protein is CASSQPGWGAFF. The CDR3 coding sequence is TGTGCCAGCAGCCAGCCCGGCTGGGGAGCTTTCTTT.